A single sample is the source of the 27 T cell receptor beta chains below, sequenced in a study of T cell changes during pregnancy in multiple sclerosis. Repertoires were generated with immunoSEQ multiplex PCR, while TCRdb's copy carries only in-frame clones and drops some. The data contain tens of thousands of clones, around 93% of them singletons. The material was peripheral blood, obtained in the first trimester of pregnancy. These receptors came from a female donor with multiple sclerosis, enrolled in a pregnancy study.

V and J are TRBV4-2 and TRBJ1-5; D is perhaps TRBD1 (5 bases). The V end was cut by 4 bases, the J end by 7 bases, with 11 bases between. This CDR3 comprises 13 residues. Germline assignment: CDR1 LGHNA and CDR2 YNFKEQ. In DNA form, the CDR3 reads TGTGCCAGCAGCCCCCAGGGATACCAGCCCCAGCATTTT. Its protein product is CASSPQGYQPQHF.

The chain recombines TRBV4-1 with TRBJ2-7; tentative D call: TRBD1 (6 bases). Trimming stripped 3 bases from V and 3 bases from J, with 9 bases between. The germline V gene has CDR1 MGHRA and CDR2 YSYEKL. The CDR3 covers 13 residues. The CDR3 DNA is TGCGCCAGCAGCCAGACGGACAGCTACGAGCAGTACTTC. This encodes CASSQTDSYEQYF.

A few counts support this clone. The CDR3 region is CASSLPRDTIYF. The CDR3 DNA reads TGTGCCAGCAGCCTACCGCGGGACACCATATATTTT. The rearrangement joins TRBV2 to TRBJ1-3; D call uncertain. Between the trimmed V and J ends, which lost 6 bases and 8 bases, there was a span of 11 bases. The germline gives CDR1 SNHLY, CDR2 FYNNEI. This CDR3 comprises 12 residues. Filled out from reference TRBV2 and TRBJ1-3, the complete variable domain reads EPEVTQTPSHQVTQMGQEVILRCVPISNHLYFYWYRQILGQKVEFLVSFYNNEISEKSEIFDDQFSVERPDGSNFTLKIRSTKLEDSAMYFCASSLPRDTIYFGEGSWLTVV.

The gene calls are TRBV29-1 and TRBJ1-4, with a tentative D call TRBD1 (5 bases). Trimming took 5 bases from V and 5 from J, leaving 9 bases between them. This CDR3 is 12 amino acids long. The germline gives CDR1 SQVTM, CDR2 ANQGSEA. CDR3 loop: CSVLSGNEKLFF. CDR3 DNA: TGCAGCGTTCTCTCAGGGAATGAAAAACTGTTTTTT.

The chain recombines TRBV4-1 with TRBJ2-2, with D possibly matching TRBD2 (6 bases). V shed 1 base and J shed 2 bases, with 11 bases lying between them. This CDR3 region has 16 residues. Germline-derived CDR1 and CDR2 are MGHRA and YSYEKL. Written as DNA, the CDR3 is TGCGCCAGCAGCCAAGGGTGGGGGGAAAACACCGGGGAGCTGTTTTTT. Translated: CASSQGWGENTGELFF.

This clone appeared a single time. This chain uses TRBV7-9 with TRBJ1-1, with TRBD1 as a possible D gene (6 bases). V shed 5 bases and J shed 3 bases, with 16 bases lying between them. The CDR3 has 15 residues. Germline-derived CDR1 and CDR2 are SEHNR and FQNEAQ (reference sequence). Here the CDR3 reads CASSPPGVRDTEAFF. The DNA of the CDR3 is TGTGCCAGCAGCCCGCCAGGGGTTCGGGACACTGAAGCTTTCTTT.

V usage is TRBV28 and J usage is TRBJ2-7; 8 bases line up with TRBD1. Germline V gene lookup returns CDR1 MDHEN and CDR2 SYDVKM. Unmatched junction bases numbered 5, after V lost 7 bases and J lost 0 bases. This CDR3 region has 14 residues. The CDR3 protein is CASTTGGNSYEQYF. CDR3 sequence (DNA): TGTGCCAGCACAACAGGGGGAAACTCCTACGAGCAGTACTTC.

This chain connects TRBV6-1 to TRBJ2-7; 9 positions agree with TRBD1. The CDR3 is 17 amino acids. V dropped 2 bases and J dropped 0; count of bases not matched to a gene: 8. Per germline, CDR1 MNHNS and CDR2 SASEGT. Here the CDR3 reads CASSELRTGDFSYEQYF. The CDR3 bases are TGTGCCAGCAGTGAATTGCGGACAGGGGACTTCTCCTACGAGCAGTACTTC.

This rearrangement joins TRBV5-1 to TRBJ1-1; 7 bases line up with TRBD1. J was trimmed by 11 bases and V by 2 bases; bases with no gene match: 6. CDR1 is SGHRS and CDR2 is YFSETQ in the germline V gene. CDR3 length equals 12 residues. The CDR3, as DNA: TGCGCCAGCAGCTTACCCGGGACAGCGGCTTTCTTT. It specifies CASSLPGTAAFF.

This clone has only a few counts. The rearrangement links TRBV6-1 to TRBJ1-1; the D is unclear. The germline V gene has CDR1 MNHNS and CDR2 SASEGT. The V end was cut by 7 bases, the J end by 1 base, with 10 bases between. The CDR3 runs 13 residues. CDR3 loop: CASNDRGNTEAFF. DNA for the CDR3: TGTGCCAGCAATGACCGAGGGAACACTGAAGCTTTCTTT.

The chain has TRBV28 and TRBJ2-2, with TRBD2 matching over 9 bases. Germline lookup yields CDR1 MDHEN and CDR2 SYDVKM. The CDR3 contains 16 residues. V lost 2 bases, J lost 6 bases, and 7 bases stayed unmatched. The CDR3 nucleotides read TGTGCCAGCAGTTTACCCGGACTAGCGAGGGCCGGGGAGCTGTTTTTT. It yields the protein CASSLPGLARAGELFF.

The J gene is TRBJ2-2, the V gene TRBV27, with D possibly being TRBD2 (5 bases). The germline V gene has CDR1 MNHEY and CDR2 SMNVEV (reference sequence). V was trimmed by 5 bases and J by 4 bases, leaving 8 bases between them. The CDR3 spans 13 residues. This chain's CDR3 is CASSTSVTGELFF. In DNA form, the CDR3 reads TGTGCCAGCAGTACTAGTGTCACCGGGGAGCTGTTTTTT.

V and J are TRBV7-2 and TRBJ2-3; 13 bases are shared with TRBD2. Per the germline V gene, CDR1 is SGHTA and CDR2 is FQGNSA. This CDR3 region has 18 residues. With V trimmed by 3 bases and J by 2 bases, 8 bases remained unmatched. The CDR3 loop reads CASSFGGGLAGVTDTQYF. The CDR3 DNA sequence: TGTGCCAGCAGCTTTGGGGGTGGACTAGCGGGGGTCACAGATACGCAGTATTTT.

This chain joins TRBV4-2 and TRBJ2-2, with 8 bases lining up with TRBD1. Germline V gene data show CDR1 as LGHNA and CDR2 as YNFKEQ. V shed 0 bases and J 5 bases; nucleotides not matched to a gene: 5. The CDR3 extends over 16 amino acids. The CDR3 DNA reads TGTGCCAGCAGCCAAGATCAGGACAGGGCGACCGGGGAGCTGTTTTTT. Protein product: CASSQDQDRATGELFF.

The rearrangement joins TRBV7-6 to TRBJ2-7; D perhaps matches TRBD1 (6 bases). The germline gives CDR1 SGHVS, CDR2 FNYEAQ. This CDR3 has 15 amino acids. The ends were cut back, 2 bases at V and 0 bases at J, with 11 bases in the middle. The chain's CDR3 is CASSLQGRNSYEQYF. The CDR3 DNA follows: TGTGCCAGCAGCTTACAGGGGCGAAACTCCTACGAGCAGTACTTC.

This clone was observed a single time. Other DNA sequences in the sample encode the same CDR3. The V and J genes are TRBV2 and TRBJ1-1, with D perhaps TRBD1 (6 bases). Trimming pared 5 bases from V and 1 base from J, leaving 11 bases between. CDR1 and CDR2 (germline): SNHLY, FYNNEI. CDR3 size: 14 residues. The chain's CDR3 is CASSSTGSNTEAFF. The CDR3 nucleotides read TGTGCCAGCAGTTCAACAGGGTCGAACACTGAAGCTTTCTTT.

In this sample, this clone turned up once. J is TRBJ2-5 and V is TRBV13; TRBD2 matches 9 bases. The CDR3 consists of 14 residues. Looked up from germline, CDR1 is PRHDT and CDR2 is FYEKMQ (reference sequence). J lost 5 bases, V lost 3 bases, and 4 bases had no gene match. CDR3 sequence (DNA): TGTGCCAGCAGCTTCGGGCGGGGGGGCGAGACCCAGTACTTC. Translation gives CASSFGRGGETQYF. The full variable domain, rest sourced from reference TRBV13 and TRBJ2-5, is AAGVIQSPRHLIKEKRETATLKCYPIPRHDTVYWYQQGPGQDPQFLISFYEKMQSDKGSIPDRFSAQQFSDYHSELNMSSLELGDSALYFCASSFGRGGETQYFGPGTRLLVL.

The rearrangement joins TRBV29-1 to TRBJ2-4, with 11 bases aligning to TRBD1. Germline V gene sequence: CDR1 SQVTM, CDR2 ANQGSEA. Losses at the gene ends were 2 bases for V and 7 bases for J; bases not matched to a gene: 7. This CDR3 has 15 amino acids. The CDR3 protein is CSVEIFGQGANIQYF. DNA for the CDR3: TGCAGCGTTGAAATTTTTGGACAGGGGGCCAACATTCAGTACTTC.

The rearrangement uses TRBV4-1 and TRBJ2-1, with unresolved D. Trimming removed 1 base from V and 2 bases from J, with 6 bases in between. In germline, CDR1 is MGHRA, CDR2 YSYEKL. The CDR3 extends over 14 amino acids. CDR3 residues: CASSQVSAYNEQFF. In nucleotides, the CDR3 is TGCGCCAGCAGCCAAGTGTCCGCCTACAATGAGCAGTTCTTC.

The V gene is TRBV2, the J gene TRBJ1-6; perhaps TRBD1 as D (6 bases). Per the germline V gene, CDR1 is SNHLY and CDR2 is FYNNEI. With 8 bases removed from V and 10 bases from J, the gap between germline ends came to 6 bases. CDR3 length: 10 residues. The chain's CDR3 is CASGGSPLHF. CDR3 DNA sequence: TGTGCCAGCGGGGGCTCACCCCTCCACTTT.

The CDR3 sequence is CAWGTSGYNEQFF. The CDR3 coding sequence is TGTGCCTGGGGGACTAGCGGATACAATGAGCAGTTCTTC. The chain combines TRBV30 with TRBJ2-1; 11 bases agree with TRBD2. Trimming took 5 bases from V and 4 from J; bases not matched to a gene: 1. CDR3 length equals 13 residues. The germline V gene has CDR1 GTSNPN and CDR2 SVGIG (reference sequence).

The chain joins TRBV28 to TRBJ2-1, with 13 bases identical to TRBD2. The CDR3 runs to 14 residues. Germline V lookup: CDR1 MDHEN, CDR2 SYDVKM. V shed 10 bases, J shed 12 bases, and the junction held 12 bases outside the gene matches. Here the CDR3 DNA reads TGTGCCACGACGGGACTAGCGGGACCCTTTGGGCAGTTCTTC. Its protein product is CATTGLAGPFGQFF.

In its sample, this clone was seen once. V and J are TRBV6-5 and TRBJ1-2, with D uncertain. CDR3 size: 13 residues. Germline loops: CDR1 MNHEY, CDR2 SVGAGI. The germline V and J ends were trimmed by 6 bases and 2 bases, with 10 bases remaining between them. The CDR3 protein is CASRATGNYGYTF. In DNA, the CDR3 is TGTGCCAGCAGGGCGACGGGAAACTATGGCTACACCTTC.

The chain uses TRBV28 and TRBJ2-7; the match to TRBD1 covers 10 bases. The CDR3 is 18 residues long. V lost 6 bases to trimming and J lost 4 bases; unmatched junction nucleotides: 18. CDR1 is MDHEN, CDR2 SYDVKM, per germline. DNA for the CDR3: TGTGCCAGCAGCCCAGAGCACCCTGGGACAGGGGATTCTTACGAGCAGTACTTC. It yields the protein CASSPEHPGTGDSYEQYF.

The sample holds one count of this clone. The rearrangement joins TRBV29-1 to TRBJ1-1, with TRBD1 matching 10 bases. Unmatched junction bases numbered 12, after V lost 1 base and J lost 4 bases. Germline loops: CDR1 SQVTM, CDR2 ANQGSEA. The CDR3 is 17 amino acids. DNA for the CDR3: TGCAGCGTTGAAGGAGGGTTAGGGACAGGGGATGGCACTGAAGCTTTCTTT. It codes for CSVEGGLGTGDGTEAFF. The full variable domain, completed using reference TRBV29-1 and TRBJ1-1, is SAVISQKPSRDICQRGTSLTIQCQVDSQVTMMFWYRQQPGQSLTLIATANQGSEATYESGFVIDKFPISRPNLTFSTLTVSNMSPEDSSIYLCSVEGGLGTGDGTEAFFGQGTRLTVV.

This chain joins TRBV27 and TRBJ2-1; TRBD1 might be the D (5 bases). V gave up 6 bases and J gave up 8 bases, with 11 bases separating them. The CDR3 totals 12 residues. Germline CDR1 and CDR2: MNHEY and SMNVEV (reference sequence). DNA of the CDR3: TGTGCCAGCAGCCGCTGGGGCTATGAGCAGTTCTTC. Its protein is CASSRWGYEQFF.

This chain joins TRBV19 and TRBJ2-2, with TRBD2 as a possible D gene (6 bases). Germline V gives CDR1 LNHDA, CDR2 SQIVND (reference sequence). Trimming shortened V by 2 bases and J by 5 bases, and 9 bases separated the two germline ends. The CDR3 length is 14 residues. The DNA for the CDR3 is TGTGCCAGTAGTATAAGGCGGGGTACCGGGGAGCTGTTTTTT. Translation: CASSIRRGTGELFF.